What follows is one TCR beta chain and its context. This sample stems from a study of blood T cell repertoires in COVID-19. Clones were sequenced by immunoSEQ multiplex PCR, and TCRdb holds only the in-frame ones, with some missing. Seen here are under 250,000 clones, around four fifths observed once, and the top ten hold 5% to 6.5%. The junction had 5 bases not matched to a gene; V was cut back by 3 bases and J by 0 bases. Germline CDR1 reads SGDLS; CDR2 reads YYNGEE. The CDR3 runs to 17 residues. Specimen: peripheral blood. This rearrangement joins TRBV9 to TRBJ2-2, with TRBD2 matching 10 bases. This sequence was found in a woman aged 60-75 years who had recovered from COVID-19. CDR3 residues: CASSEPSGGANTGELFF. CDR3 nucleotides: TGTGCCAGCAGCGAGCCAAGCGGGGGGGCGAACACCGGGGAGCTGTTTTTT.